The 17 T cell receptor beta chains presented below share a single source sample, sequenced in a study of T-cell reconstitution after alpha-beta-depleted transplantation in children. Unique molecular identifiers featured in how the TCRbeta library was prepared. TCRdb analysed the PCR reads with MiXCR anew, one entry per CDR3 protein. The sample lists about 610,000 distinct CDR3 sequences, about 10% occurring once. Sequenced material: PBMCs from the stem cell graft donor, taken from the stem cell graft. These receptors originate from a human donor who donated a stem cell graft to a child with acute myeloid leukemia.

There are a few counts of this clonotype. This sequence joins TRBV9 and TRBJ2-7; tentatively, D is TRBD2 (6 bases). Germline V gene sequence: CDR1 SGDLS, CDR2 YYNGEE. The CDR3 totals 13 residues. Trimming stripped 0 bases from V and 13 bases from J, with 17 bases between. CDR3 coding DNA: TGTGCCAGCAGCGTAGCCCTGTGGGGGGAGGTCTACTTC. It translates to CASSVALWGEVYF.

This clonotype has only a few counts. The V gene is TRBV11-2, the J gene TRBJ2-7; 11 bases line up with TRBD1. V dropped 1 base and J dropped 5; count of bases not matched to a gene: 4. The CDR3 sequence is 15 residues long. Germline V CDR1 and CDR2: SGHAT, FQNNGV. The CDR3 DNA is TGTGCCAGCAGCTTAGCCGGGACAGGGGGTGACGAGCAGTACTTC. Translation gives CASSLAGTGGDEQYF.

The chain combines TRBV5-1 with TRBJ2-1; tentatively, D is TRBD1 or TRBD2 (5 bases each). Trimming cost V 7 bases and J 5 bases, with 16 bases left between them. Germline-derived CDR1 and CDR2 are SGHRS and YFSETQ. CDR3 length: 14 residues. This CDR3 is CASGRDDRNNEQFF. CDR3 nucleotides: TGCGCCAGCGGGAGAGACGACAGAAACAATGAGCAGTTCTTC.

As concerns this clonotype: A much larger clone is a single base away; this may be a read error. The chain joins TRBV28 to TRBJ2-3, with TRBD2 identical over 12 bases. From germline, CDR1 is MDHEN and CDR2 SYDVKM. The V gene end was trimmed by 6 bases and the J gene end by 6 bases; junction bases not matched to a gene: 7. The CDR3 is 15 amino acids. CDR3 DNA: TGTGCCAGCAGACGTACTAGCGGGAGGAGGGATACGCAGTATTTT. This sequence encodes CASRRTSGRRDTQYF.

With regard to this clonotype: This CDR3 fails to terminate in the conserved phenylalanine or tryptophan, so it likely reflects a read error. The V call is TRBV5-1, the J call TRBJ2-3; TRBD2 aligns across 7 bases. The CDR3 runs 14 residues. Germline CDR1 is SGHRS and CDR2 is YFSETQ. After removal of 4 bases from V and 4 bases from J, the junction contained 6 bases not matched to a gene. CDR3 DNA: TGCGCCAGCAGCCTACTGGGGGGGTCAGATACGCAGTATCTT. Protein: CASSLLGGSDTQYL.

This clonotype was counted a few times. The chain is built from TRBV5-1 and TRBJ2-3; D is perhaps TRBD1 or TRBD2 (5 bases each). The V and J ends lost 4 bases and 2 bases respectively, with 11 bases between them. The CDR3 totals 14 residues. Germline assignment: CDR1 SGHRS and CDR2 YFSETQ. The chain's CDR3 is CASSPGPPTDTQYF. CDR3 DNA sequence: TGCGCCAGCAGCCCGGGACCGCCCACAGATACGCAGTATTTT.

This chain links TRBV12-3 or TRBV12-4 with TRBJ1-4; D gene uncertain. Trimming cost V 3 bases and J 8 bases, with 13 bases left between them. This CDR3 region has 14 residues. In DNA form, the CDR3 reads TGTGCCAGCAGTTTTGGATACAGAGAGGAAAAACTGTTTTTT. The encoded protein is CASSFGYREEKLFF.

The rearrangement uses TRBV3-1 and TRBJ2-5, with D perhaps matching TRBD2 (6 bases). CDR3 length: 15 amino acids. Trimming removed 1 base from V and 1 base from J, with 10 bases in between. The germline gives CDR1 LGHDT, CDR2 YNNKEL (reference sequence). CDR3 in amino acids: CASSQGLGVQETQYF. Written as DNA, the CDR3 is TGTGCCAGCAGCCAAGGACTAGGGGTCCAAGAGACCCAGTACTTC.

The chain carries TRBV20-1 and TRBJ2-1; the match to TRBD2 covers 11 bases. The V segment lost 5 bases and the J segment 9 bases; nucleotides outside the gene matches: 12. The CDR3 contains 15 residues. CDR1 is DFQATT and CDR2 is SNEGSKA in the germline V gene (reference sequence). CDR3: CSAPILAGVFVEQFF. CDR3 bases: TGCAGTGCTCCGATACTAGCGGGAGTCTTCGTTGAGCAGTTCTTC.

This clonotype was counted a few times. The gene calls are TRBV10-3 and TRBJ2-3, with 9 nucleotides matching TRBD2. Trimming took 3 bases from V and 3 from J; bases not matched to a gene: 10. This CDR3 region has 17 residues. Germline CDR1 ENHRY, CDR2 SYGVKD. The CDR3 here is CAISDPGLAMGTDTQYF. CDR3 DNA: TGTGCCATCAGTGACCCCGGACTAGCGATGGGGACAGATACGCAGTATTTT.

The chain links TRBV24-1 to TRBJ2-2; 9 bases agree with TRBD1. Germline V gives CDR1 KGHDR, CDR2 SFDVKD. The CDR3 length is 15 residues. With V trimmed by 9 bases and J by 2 bases, 6 bases remained unmatched. The CDR3 coding sequence is TGTGCCACCGGAACGGGACAGGGCAACACCGGGGAGCTGTTTTTT. It is translated as CATGTGQGNTGELFF.

In DNA, the CDR3 is TGTGCCAGCAGCTTAGAGGGACAAACAAGCAATCAGCCCCAGCATTTT. It is translated as CASSLEGQTSNQPQHF. The J gene is TRBJ1-5, the V gene TRBV7-8, with D maybe TRBD1 (6 bases). The CDR3 sequence is 16 residues long. The V gene lost 1 base and the J gene lost 1 base, with 11 bases spanning the gap. Looked up from germline, CDR1 is SGHVS and CDR2 is FQNEAQ.

This clonotype was counted ten times or more. J is TRBJ2-3 and V is TRBV6-5; 10 bases match TRBD2. V gave up 2 bases and J gave up 5 bases; unmatched junction bases: 7. In germline, CDR1 is MNHEY, CDR2 SVGAGI. The CDR3 extends over 16 amino acids. The CDR3 reads CASSYGLAGDEDTQYF. CDR3 bases: TGTGCCAGCAGTTACGGTCTAGCGGGAGACGAAGATACGCAGTATTTT.

This clonotype was observed a handful of times. The chain uses TRBV12-3 or TRBV12-4 and TRBJ2-1; weak D call: TRBD2 (6 bases). The CDR3 is made up of 12 amino acids. V was shortened by 6 bases and J by 9 bases, with 12 bases between the two germline ends. CDR3 loop: CASRLEGGEQFF. In DNA form, the CDR3 reads TGTGCCAGCAGACTGGAGGGAGGTGAGCAGTTCTTC.

This clonotype was found many times. The chain carries TRBV5-1 and TRBJ2-3; TRBD1 or TRBD2 may be the D gene (6 bases each). This CDR3 is 18 amino acids long. The V end lost 4 bases, the J end lost 0 bases, and 21 bases lay between the germline ends. Germline CDR1 and CDR2: SGHRS and YFSETQ. The CDR3 protein is CASSIGSGAGRSTDTQYF. The CDR3 DNA follows: TGCGCCAGCAGCATCGGGTCGGGGGCCGGACGGAGCACAGATACGCAGTATTTT.

This clonotype has only a few counts. CDR3 sequence reads: CASSQTHLAGHEQFF. The DNA for the CDR3 is TGCGCCAGCAGCCAAACTCACCTAGCGGGCCATGAGCAGTTCTTC. This chain links TRBV4-3 with TRBJ2-1; TRBD2 matches 8 bases. The length of the CDR3 is 15 residues. CDR1 is LGHNA and CDR2 is YSLEER in the germline V gene. Trimming removed 2 bases from V and 8 bases from J; junction bases left unmatched: 8.

This clonotype was observed at least ten times. This sequence joins TRBV3-1 and TRBJ2-2, with a tentative D call TRBD1 (5 bases). Trimming cost V 1 base and J 2 bases, with 8 bases left between them. CDR1 and CDR2 (germline): LGHDT, YNNKEL (reference sequence). The CDR3 consists of 15 residues. The CDR3 DNA sequence: TGTGCCAGCAGCCAAGTCGACAGCAACACCGGGGAGCTGTTTTTT. Its protein product is CASSQVDSNTGELFF.